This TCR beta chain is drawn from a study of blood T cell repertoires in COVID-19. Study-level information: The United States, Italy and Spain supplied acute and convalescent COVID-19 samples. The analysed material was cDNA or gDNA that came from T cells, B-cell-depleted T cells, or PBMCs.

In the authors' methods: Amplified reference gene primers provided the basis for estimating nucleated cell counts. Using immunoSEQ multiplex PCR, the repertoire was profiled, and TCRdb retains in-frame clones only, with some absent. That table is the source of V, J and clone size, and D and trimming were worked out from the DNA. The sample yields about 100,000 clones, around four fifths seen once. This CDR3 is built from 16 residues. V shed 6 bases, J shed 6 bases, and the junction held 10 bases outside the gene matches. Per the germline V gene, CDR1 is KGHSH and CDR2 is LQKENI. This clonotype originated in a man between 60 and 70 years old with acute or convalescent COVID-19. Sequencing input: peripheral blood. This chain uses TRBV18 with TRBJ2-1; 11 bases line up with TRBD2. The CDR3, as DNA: TGTGCCAGCTCTCCGAATAGCGGGGGGGTAGGCAATGAGCAGTTCTTC. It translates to CASSPNSGGVGNEQFF.